Reported below is one T cell receptor beta chain. The sample belongs to a study of T cells in Graves' hyperthyroidism and ophthalmopathy. CDR1 is SGHRS, CDR2 YFSETQ, per germline. CDR3 size: 14 residues. Trimming took 0 bases from V and 4 from J; bases not matched to a gene: 4. RNA transcripts yielded amplified TCR beta CDR3 regions. First-round RT-PCR of the TCR CDR3 relied on the HTBI primer set. TCRdb called the multiplex PCR reads again in MiXCR, with one record for every CDR3 protein. The sample contains approximately 710,000 distinct CDR3 sequences, about 18% of which appear only once. The chain combines TRBV5-1 with TRBJ2-7; the match to TRBD2 covers 7 bases. The origin of this receptor is a man aged 45-65 years with Graves' hyperthyroidism. Source material: blood. The CDR3, as DNA: TGCGCCAGCAGCTTGGTTCCTAGCGGTTACGAGCAGTACTTC. This gives the protein CASSLVPSGYEQYF.